A selection of T cell receptor beta chains follows, all from one sample in a study of read filtering for tumor transcriptome and immune sequencing. TCRdb itself ran the reads through MiXCR, one entry per CDR3 protein. The repertoire holds about 39,000 distinct CDR3 sequences, with roughly an eighth as singletons. The sequenced material came from a population of CD138-negative cells sorted from bone marrow. The receptors were gathered from a donor over 35 with multiple myeloma. CDR3s include the opening cysteine and the closing phenylalanine or tryptophan. Fields, in order: J gene, clone size, V gene, CDR3 protein. The size entry is marked missing in some rows and otherwise reads once, few, many or a size class.

TRBJ1-2	many	TRBV5-1	CASSHADYGYTF
TRBJ1-1	many	TRBV5-1	CASSLGTGAGHTEAFF
TRBJ2-3	many	TRBV5-1	CASSLAKTRPPTDTQYF
TRBJ2-4	many	TRBV29-1	CSVEAGSKNIQYF
TRBJ1-1	NA	TRBV6-5	CASSLRGQTVSGAFF
TRBJ2-1	many	TRBV9	CASSVVAGGHNEQFF
TRBJ2-7	NA	TRBV7-9	CASGPWDRGGEQYF
TRBJ2-5	NA	TRBV12-3/TRBV12-4	CASEGRVSETQYF
TRBJ2-3	many	TRBV7-9	CASSGSGRSTDTQYF
TRBJ2-6	many	TRBV6-5	CASQGGPGANVLTF
TRBJ2-4	many	TRBV11-3	CASSGGSPQYF
TRBJ2-6	few	TRBV5-5	CASSTRQGISGANVLTF
TRBJ2-5	many	TRBV6-6	CAIGTEVQETQYF
TRBJ2-7	NA	TRBV7-9	CACSPSSGRAYWEQYF
TRBJ1-5	NA	TRBV5-1	CASSLETGGRQPQHF
TRBJ2-1	many	TRBV15	CATSRDSGLYNEQFF
TRBJ2-1	many	TRBV6-5	CASSSTSTNEQFF
TRBJ2-5	many	TRBV3-1	CASSQKWGPGRQETQYF
TRBJ2-2	many	TRBV7-3	CASRPSDRGVTGELFF
TRBJ2-1	many	TRBV12-3/TRBV12-4	CASRTGGGTNEQFF
TRBJ1-1	many	TRBV6-2/TRBV6-3	CASSYKGSATEAFF
TRBJ2-5	few	TRBV11-2	CASSPGLAGVQETQYF
TRBJ2-5	many	TRBV20-1	CSARDRNRGRAGETQYF
TRBJ2-1	many	TRBV20-1	CSADSAGLAGDPNEQFF
TRBJ2-1	NA	TRBV11-2	CASSGGTSGVSSYNEQFF
TRBJ2-3	many	TRBV5-1	CASSLDREGTDTQYF
TRBJ2-1	many	TRBV5-1	CASSPGTSVVLLFF
TRBJ1-5	NA	TRBV7-8	CASSLRAGTIRSSQPQHF
TRBJ1-5	NA	TRBV7-9	CASSYNREQPQHF
TRBJ2-1	many	TRBV5-6	CASSNNEQFF
TRBJ2-5	many	TRBV29-1	CSALGVRQETQYF
TRBJ1-1	many	TRBV12-5	CASGLRSGGASEAFF
TRBJ1-1	NA	TRBV29-1	CSVERSQGEAFF
TRBJ2-7	few	TRBV12-3/TRBV12-4	CASSRTPEYEQYF
TRBJ2-5	many	TRBV7-9	CASSPLAHETQYF
TRBJ2-2	many	TRBV6-5	CASSRGGLANTGELFF
TRBJ1-1	many	TRBV6-1	CASSERSGNTEAFF
TRBJ2-4	many	TRBV29-1	CSAIQVAKNIQYF
TRBJ1-1	NA	TRBV7-6	CASSPRAFF
TRBJ1-3	NA	TRBV3-1	CASSPPLFGSGNTIYF
TRBJ2-3	many	TRBV7-9	CASSLALDSATDTQYF
TRBJ2-3	many	TRBV5-5	CASSLPSRDTQYF
TRBJ1-4	many	TRBV19	CASAGTGLRKLFF
TRBJ2-2	many	TRBV7-3	CASSLKGEGTGELFF
TRBJ1-4	many	TRBV5-1	CASSFTGFPTNEKLFF
TRBJ1-2	many	TRBV10-3	CAISESNPIGDGYTF
TRBJ2-1	many	TRBV14	CASSFGTGVGYNEQFF
TRBJ2-2	many	TRBV2	CASSEVQGQAGELFF
TRBJ2-7	NA	TRBV5-1	CTSSLAYEQYF
TRBJ2-1	many	TRBV30	CAWGLAGVSEQFF
TRBJ2-3	many	TRBV11-2	CASSSDREWGTDTQYF
TRBJ2-5	few	TRBV9	CASSVGTGTLGETQYF
TRBJ2-5	many	TRBV11-2	CASSLAGTKTQYF
TRBJ1-5	many	TRBV6-2/TRBV6-3	CASRPQGYGNQPQHF